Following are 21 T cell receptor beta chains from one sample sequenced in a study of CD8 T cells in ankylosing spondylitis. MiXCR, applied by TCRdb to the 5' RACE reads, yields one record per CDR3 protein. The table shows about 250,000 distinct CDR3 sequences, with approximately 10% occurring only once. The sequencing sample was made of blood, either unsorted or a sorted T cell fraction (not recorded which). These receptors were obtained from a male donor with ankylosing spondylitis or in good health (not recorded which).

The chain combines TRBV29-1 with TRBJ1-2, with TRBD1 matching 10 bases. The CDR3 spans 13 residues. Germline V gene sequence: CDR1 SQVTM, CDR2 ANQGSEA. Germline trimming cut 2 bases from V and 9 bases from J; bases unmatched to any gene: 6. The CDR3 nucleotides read TGCAGCGTTGAACCGGGACAGGGGATGAGCTACACCTTC. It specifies CSVEPGQGMSYTF.

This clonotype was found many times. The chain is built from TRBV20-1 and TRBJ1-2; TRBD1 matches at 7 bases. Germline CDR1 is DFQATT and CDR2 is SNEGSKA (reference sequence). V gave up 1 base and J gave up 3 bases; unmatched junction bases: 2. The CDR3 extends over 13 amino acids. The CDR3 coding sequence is TGCAGTGCTAGAGCAGGGGGGGACTATGGCTACACCTTC. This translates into CSARAGGDYGYTF.

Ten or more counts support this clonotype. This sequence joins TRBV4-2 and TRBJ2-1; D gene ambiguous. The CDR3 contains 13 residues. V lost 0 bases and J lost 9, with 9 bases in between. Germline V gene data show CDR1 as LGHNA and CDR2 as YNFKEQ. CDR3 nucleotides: TGTGCCAGCAGCCAAGATAAGGGTACTGAGCAGTTCTTC. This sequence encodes CASSQDKGTEQFF.

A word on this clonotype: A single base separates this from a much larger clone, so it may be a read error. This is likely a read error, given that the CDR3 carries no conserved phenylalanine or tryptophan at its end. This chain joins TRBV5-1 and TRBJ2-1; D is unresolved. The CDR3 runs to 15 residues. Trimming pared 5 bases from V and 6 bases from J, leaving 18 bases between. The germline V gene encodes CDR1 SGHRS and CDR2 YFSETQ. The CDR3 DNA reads TGCGCCAGCAGGGTCGTCCCTCCAAGAGGCAATGAGCAGTTCTGC. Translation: CASRVVPPRGNEQFC.

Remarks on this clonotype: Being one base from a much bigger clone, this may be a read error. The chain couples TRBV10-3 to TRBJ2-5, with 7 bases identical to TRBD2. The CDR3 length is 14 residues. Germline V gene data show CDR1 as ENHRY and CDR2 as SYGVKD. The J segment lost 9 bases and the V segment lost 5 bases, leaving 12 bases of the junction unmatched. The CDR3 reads CAISNLGAREAQYF. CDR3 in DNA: TGTGCCATCAGTAACCTCGGAGCCCGGGAGGCCCAGTACTTC.

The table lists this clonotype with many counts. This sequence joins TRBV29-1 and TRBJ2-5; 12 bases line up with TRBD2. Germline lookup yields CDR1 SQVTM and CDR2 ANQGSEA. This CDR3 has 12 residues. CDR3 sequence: CLAGGPQETQYF. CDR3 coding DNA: TGCCTAGCGGGGGGGCCACAAGAGACCCAGTACTTC.

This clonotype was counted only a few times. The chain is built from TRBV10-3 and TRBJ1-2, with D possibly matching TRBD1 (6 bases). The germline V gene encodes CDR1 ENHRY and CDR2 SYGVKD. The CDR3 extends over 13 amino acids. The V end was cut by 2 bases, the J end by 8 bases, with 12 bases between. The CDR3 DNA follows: TGTGCCATCAGTGAGAGCCAGGGGAGAGGCTACACCTTC. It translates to CAISESQGRGYTF.

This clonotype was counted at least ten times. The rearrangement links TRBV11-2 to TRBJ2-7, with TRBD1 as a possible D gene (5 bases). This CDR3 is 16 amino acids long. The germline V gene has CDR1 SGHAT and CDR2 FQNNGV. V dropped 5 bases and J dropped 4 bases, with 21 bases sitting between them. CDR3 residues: CASSHPGAGLEYEQYF. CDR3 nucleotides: TGTGCCAGCAGCCACCCCGGCGCAGGGTTAGAGTACGAGCAGTACTTC.

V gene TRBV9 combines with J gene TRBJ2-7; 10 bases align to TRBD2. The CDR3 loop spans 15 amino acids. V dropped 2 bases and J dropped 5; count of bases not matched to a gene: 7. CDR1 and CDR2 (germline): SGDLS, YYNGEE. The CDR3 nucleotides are TGTGCCAGCAGCGTTCAAGCGGGAGGGCACCACGAGCAGTACTTC. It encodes CASSVQAGGHHEQYF. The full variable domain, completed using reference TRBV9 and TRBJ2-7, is DSGVTQTPKHLITATGQRVTLRCSPRSGDLSVYWYQQSLDQGLQFLIQYYNGEERAKGNILERFSAQQFPDLHSELNLSSLELGDSALYFCASSVQAGGHHEQYFGPGTRLTVT.

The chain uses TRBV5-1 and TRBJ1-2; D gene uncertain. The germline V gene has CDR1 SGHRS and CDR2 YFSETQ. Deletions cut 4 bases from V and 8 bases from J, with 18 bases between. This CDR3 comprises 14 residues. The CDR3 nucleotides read TGCGCCAGCAGCCTGGCCTCTCTACCCTCCGGCTACACCTTC. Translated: CASSLASLPSGYTF.

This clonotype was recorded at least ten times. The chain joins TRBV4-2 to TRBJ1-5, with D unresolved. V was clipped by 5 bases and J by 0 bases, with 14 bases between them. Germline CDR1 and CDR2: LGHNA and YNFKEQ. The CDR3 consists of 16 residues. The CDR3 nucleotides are TGTGCCAGCAGCGACCCCCGGACCCATAGCAATCAGCCCCAGCATTTT. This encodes CASSDPRTHSNQPQHF.

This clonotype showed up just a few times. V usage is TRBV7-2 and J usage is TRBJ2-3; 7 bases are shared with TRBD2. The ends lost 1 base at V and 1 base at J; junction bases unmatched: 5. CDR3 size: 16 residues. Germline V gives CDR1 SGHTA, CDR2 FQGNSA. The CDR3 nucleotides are TGTGCCAGCAGCTTAGAGGCGGGAGTGGGCACAGATACGCAGTATTTT. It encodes CASSLEAGVGTDTQYF. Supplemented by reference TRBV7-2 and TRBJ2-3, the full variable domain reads GAGVSQSPSNKVTEKGKDVELRCDPISGHTALYWYRQSLGQGLEFLIYFQGNSAPDKSGLPSDRFSAERTGGSVSTLTIQRTQQEDSAVYLCASSLEAGVGTDTQYFGPGTRLTVL.

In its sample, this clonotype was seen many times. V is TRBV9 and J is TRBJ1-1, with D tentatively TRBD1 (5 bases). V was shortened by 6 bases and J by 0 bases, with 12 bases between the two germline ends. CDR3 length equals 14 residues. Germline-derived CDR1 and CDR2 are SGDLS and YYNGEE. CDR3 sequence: CASTSGRMNTEAFF. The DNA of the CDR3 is TGTGCCAGCACGTCAGGGAGGATGAACACTGAAGCTTTCTTT.

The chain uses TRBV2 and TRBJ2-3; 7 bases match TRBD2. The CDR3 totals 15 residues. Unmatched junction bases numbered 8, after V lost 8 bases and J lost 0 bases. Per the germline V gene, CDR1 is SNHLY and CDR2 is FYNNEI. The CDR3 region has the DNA TGTGCCAGCGTCCTGGATAGCGGGAGCACAGATACGCAGTATTTT. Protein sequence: CASVLDSGSTDTQYF.

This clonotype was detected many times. CDR3 nucleotides: TGTGCCAGCAGCTTGGAAGAGGTTAGCTACGAGCAGTACTTC. Protein product: CASSLEEVSYEQYF. This chain joins TRBV5-6 and TRBJ2-7, with D unresolved. Germline lookup yields CDR1 SGHDT and CDR2 YYEEEE. V shed 0 bases and J shed 3 bases, with 10 bases lying between them. The CDR3 consists of 14 residues.

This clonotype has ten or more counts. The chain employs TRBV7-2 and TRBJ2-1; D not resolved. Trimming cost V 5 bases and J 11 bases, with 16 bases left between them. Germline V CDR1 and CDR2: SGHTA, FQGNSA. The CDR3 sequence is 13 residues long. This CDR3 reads CASSIDQTTKQFF. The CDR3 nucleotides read TGTGCCAGCAGCATTGATCAAACTACCAAGCAGTTCTTC.

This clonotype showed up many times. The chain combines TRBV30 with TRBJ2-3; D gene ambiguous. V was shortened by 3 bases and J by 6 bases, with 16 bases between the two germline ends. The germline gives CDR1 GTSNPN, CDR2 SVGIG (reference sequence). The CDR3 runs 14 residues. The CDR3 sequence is CAWSTAPLADTQYF. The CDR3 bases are TGTGCCTGGAGCACGGCTCCCCTGGCGGATACGCAGTATTTT.

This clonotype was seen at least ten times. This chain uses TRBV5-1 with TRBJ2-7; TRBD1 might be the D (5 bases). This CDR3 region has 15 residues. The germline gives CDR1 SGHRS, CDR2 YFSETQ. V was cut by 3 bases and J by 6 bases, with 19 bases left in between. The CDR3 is CASSSATQGPAEQYF. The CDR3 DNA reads TGCGCCAGCAGCTCGGCTACCCAGGGCCCAGCCGAGCAGTACTTC.

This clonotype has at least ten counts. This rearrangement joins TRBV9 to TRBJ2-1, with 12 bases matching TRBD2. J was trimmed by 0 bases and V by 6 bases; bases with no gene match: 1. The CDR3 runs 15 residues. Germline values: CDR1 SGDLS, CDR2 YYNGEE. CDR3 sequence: CASTTSGSSYNEQFF. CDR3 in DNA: TGTGCCAGCACGACTAGCGGGAGCTCCTACAATGAGCAGTTCTTC.

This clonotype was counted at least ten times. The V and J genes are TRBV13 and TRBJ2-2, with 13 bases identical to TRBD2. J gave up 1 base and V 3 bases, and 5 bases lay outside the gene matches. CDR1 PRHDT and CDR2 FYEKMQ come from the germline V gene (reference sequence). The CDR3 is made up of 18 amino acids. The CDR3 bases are TGTGCCAGCAGCTTCCTGGGACTAGCGGGAAGGAACACCGGGGAGCTGTTTTTT. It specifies CASSFLGLAGRNTGELFF.

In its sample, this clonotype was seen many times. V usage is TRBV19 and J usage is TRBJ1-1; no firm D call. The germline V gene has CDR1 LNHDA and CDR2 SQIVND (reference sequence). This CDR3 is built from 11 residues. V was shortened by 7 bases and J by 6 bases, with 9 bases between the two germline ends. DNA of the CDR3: TGTGCCAGTACCCGAATGGCTGAAGCTTTCTTT. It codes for CASTRMAEAFF.